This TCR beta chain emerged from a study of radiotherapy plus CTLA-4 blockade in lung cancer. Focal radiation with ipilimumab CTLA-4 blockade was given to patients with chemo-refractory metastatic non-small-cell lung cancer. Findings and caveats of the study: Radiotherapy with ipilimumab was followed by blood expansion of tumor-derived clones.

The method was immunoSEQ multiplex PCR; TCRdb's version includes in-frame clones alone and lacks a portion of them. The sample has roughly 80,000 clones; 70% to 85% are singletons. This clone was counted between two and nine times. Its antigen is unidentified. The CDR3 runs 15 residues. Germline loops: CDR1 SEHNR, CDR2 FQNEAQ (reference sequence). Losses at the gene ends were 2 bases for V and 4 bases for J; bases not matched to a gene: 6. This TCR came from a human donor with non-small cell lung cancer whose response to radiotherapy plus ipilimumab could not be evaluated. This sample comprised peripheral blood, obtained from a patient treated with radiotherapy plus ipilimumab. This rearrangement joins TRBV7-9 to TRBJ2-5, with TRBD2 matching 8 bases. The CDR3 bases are TGTGCCAGCAGCTTACTCGGGGGGGCCCCAGAGACCCAGTACTTC. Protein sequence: CASSLLGGAPETQYF.